The clone carrying this T cell receptor (beta chain) came up many times. A read error may account for a junction end that differs from germline. TCR beta CDR3 sequences were amplified from RNA transcripts. Primed by the HTBI set, a first-round RT-PCR was run on the TCR CDR3. TCRdb passed the multiplex PCR reads through MiXCR, listing each CDR3 protein once. The data show approximately 420,000 distinct CDR3 sequences, roughly an eighth seen once. These data originate in a study of T cells in Graves' hyperthyroidism and ophthalmopathy. Exclusion criteria comprised uncontrolled infection, other autoimmune disease, pregnancy or lactation. The sequence was obtained from a woman aged 18 to 35 with Graves' hyperthyroidism. The source material was blood.

The CDR3 loop is CASSEGEGAYEQYF. Written as DNA, the CDR3 is TGTGCTAGCAGCGAGGGCGAAGGTGCCTACGAGCAGTACTTC. V and J are TRBV7-7 and TRBJ2-7, with D maybe TRBD2 (5 bases). Germline lookup yields CDR1 SSHAT and CDR2 FNYEAQ (reference sequence). The CDR3 runs 14 residues.